The 21 T cell receptor beta chains given below trace back to one sample, sequenced in a study of blood T cell repertoires in COVID-19. Libraries were prepared by immunoSEQ multiplex PCR; TCRdb keeps only in-frame clonotypes and omits some of them. Of about 400,000 clones listed, 85% to 90% are singletons. Sequencing was carried out using PBMCs or T cells enriched from blood (not recorded which). The receptors were sampled from a woman under 40 with acute COVID-19.

The chain employs TRBV5-1 and TRBJ2-5; D possibly corresponds to TRBD1 (6 bases). Trimming cost V 1 base and J 1 base, with 11 bases left between them. The CDR3 runs to 15 residues. CDR1 is SGHRS and CDR2 is YFSETQ in the germline V gene. CDR3 DNA sequence: TGCGCCAGCAGCTTGATCACAGGGACCCAAGAGACCCAGTACTTC. The encoded protein is CASSLITGTQETQYF.

The V gene is TRBV24-1, the J gene TRBJ2-2; TRBD1 agrees at 7 bases. The ends lost 9 bases at V and 5 bases at J; junction bases unmatched: 8. Looked up from germline, CDR1 is KGHDR and CDR2 is SFDVKD. The CDR3 spans 14 residues. CDR3 nucleotide sequence: TGTGCCACCCGTCGGACAGGAGGAACCGGGGAGCTGTTTTTT. Its protein product is CATRRTGGTGELFF.

The chain links TRBV3-1 (or the pseudogene TRBV3-2) to TRBJ2-1; D remains ambiguous. Germline lookup yields CDR1 LGHDT and CDR2 YNNKEL (reference sequence). The CDR3 runs to 17 residues. Trimming removed 0 bases at V and 6 bases at J, with 18 bases between. This CDR3 is CASSQDLAALGGNEQFF. CDR3 DNA sequence: TGTGCCAGCAGCCAAGATCTTGCAGCGTTAGGTGGCAATGAGCAGTTCTTC.

The chain recombines TRBV21-1 with TRBJ1-5; the table's TRBD1 call for D was not verified on the DNA. TRBV21-1 is a known pseudogene. The CDR3 is made up of 15 amino acids. The CDR3 nucleotides are TGTGCCAGCGTCTCAGGATTAAATAGCAATCAGCCCCAGCATTTT. Translation gives CASVSGLNSNQPQHF.

This sequence joins TRBV5-8 and TRBJ1-6, with 10 bases fitting TRBD1. This CDR3 has 16 amino acids. The V gene end was trimmed by 6 bases and the J gene end by 9 bases; junction bases not matched to a gene: 12. Per germline, CDR1 SGHTS and CDR2 YDEGEE. DNA of the CDR3: TGTGCCAGCATCGCCCGGCGGGGACAGGGGAGTTCACCCCTCCACTTT. Amino acids: CASIARRGQGSSPLHF.

V gene TRBV5-8 combines with J gene TRBJ1-3; a possible D gene is TRBD1 (6 bases). Germline V CDR1 and CDR2: SGHTS, YDEGEE. V was trimmed by 2 bases and J by 2 bases, leaving 11 bases between them. CDR3 length: 15 residues. DNA for the CDR3: TGTGCCAGCAGCTTCCTCCAGGGGACTGGAAACACCATATATTTT. Protein sequence: CASSFLQGTGNTIYF.

The chain carries TRBV24-1 and TRBJ1-5; no clear D gene. There are 15 residues in the CDR3. Looked up from germline, CDR1 is KGHDR and CDR2 is SFDVKD. V lost 4 bases and J 3 bases, leaving 12 bases between the germline ends. CDR3 nucleotides: TGTGCCACCAGTGACGCGGGAACCCCCAATCAGCCCCAGCATTTT. Amino acid sequence: CATSDAGTPNQPQHF.

The rearrangement joins TRBV7-9 to TRBJ1-1; no reliable D call. The CDR3 length is 13 residues. V lost 5 bases and J 5 bases, leaving 12 bases between the germline ends. The germline V gene has CDR1 SEHNR and CDR2 FQNEAQ (reference sequence). The CDR3 DNA follows: TGTGCCAGCAGCCCGACTACCGGGACTGAAGCTTTCTTT. This encodes CASSPTTGTEAFF.

The count of this clone is one. This rearrangement joins TRBV24-1 to TRBJ1-2; 7 nucleotides agree with TRBD1. CDR1 KGHDR and CDR2 SFDVKD come from the germline V gene. The CDR3 extends over 13 amino acids. Germline trimming cut 4 bases from V and 6 bases from J; bases unmatched to any gene: 4. CDR3: CATSEAGTDGYTF. The CDR3 bases are TGTGCCACCAGTGAGGCCGGGACAGATGGCTACACCTTC.

The CDR3 loop reads CASSYGQTYEQYF. For the CDR3, the DNA is TGTGCCAGCAGCTACGGACAGACATACGAGCAGTACTTC. The chain links TRBV5-8 to TRBJ2-7; TRBD1 is a possible D gene (6 bases). The CDR3 sequence is 13 residues long. Trimming took 3 bases from V and 4 from J, leaving 11 bases between them. CDR1 is SGHTS, CDR2 YDEGEE, per germline. Full variable domain (missing parts from reference TRBV5-8 and TRBJ2-7): EAGVTQSPTHLIKTRGQQATLRCSPISGHTSVYWYQQALGLGLQFLLWYDEGEERNRGNFPPRFSGRQFPNYSSELNVNALELEDSALYLCASSYGQTYEQYFGPGTRLTVT.

V and J are TRBV2 and TRBJ2-5, with 7 bases lining up with TRBD1. The CDR3 length is 17 residues. Germline CDR1 SNHLY, CDR2 FYNNEI. V shed 5 bases, J shed 5 bases, and the junction held 17 bases outside the gene matches. CDR3 sequence (DNA): TGTGCCAGCAGTCCACAGGGGACAAAGACTAAGTGGGAGACCCAGTACTTC. It yields the protein CASSPQGTKTKWETQYF. Using reference TRBV2 and TRBJ2-5 for the parts outside the CDR3, the full variable domain is EPEVTQTPSHQVTQMGQEVILRCVPISNHLYFYWYRQILGQKVEFLVSFYNNEISEKSEIFDDQFSVERPDGSNFTLKIRSTKLEDSAMYFCASSPQGTKTKWETQYFGPGTRLLVL.

The chain joins TRBV27 to TRBJ2-2; 9 bases map to TRBD2. The V gene end was trimmed by 3 bases and the J gene end by 4 bases; junction bases not matched to a gene: 9. Germline CDR1 is MNHEY and CDR2 is SMNVEV (reference sequence). CDR3 length equals 17 residues. CDR3 nucleotides: TGTGCCAGCAGTTTTCTCTCAGCGGGGGGAATCACCGGGGAGCTGTTTTTT. Translated: CASSFLSAGGITGELFF.

The chain couples TRBV2 to TRBJ1-5; the match to TRBD1 covers 11 bases. CDR1 SNHLY and CDR2 FYNNEI come from the germline V gene. Trimming removed 10 bases from V and 7 bases from J; junction bases left unmatched: 9. This CDR3 is built from 14 residues. CDR3 DNA: TGTGCCACCGGAGGGACAGGGGGGGACCAGCCCCAGCATTTT. Its protein product is CATGGTGGDQPQHF.

The V call is TRBV7-7, the J call TRBJ1-5; the D gene is possibly TRBD1 (5 bases). The V end lost 1 base, the J end lost 2 bases, and 12 bases lay between the germline ends. The germline gives CDR1 SSHAT, CDR2 FNYEAQ (reference sequence). The CDR3 runs 16 residues. The CDR3 region is CASSLDAGGGNQPQHF. The CDR3 nucleotides are TGTGCCAGCAGCTTAGATGCCGGGGGTGGCAATCAGCCCCAGCATTTT.

This clone has just one count. The chain couples TRBV19 to TRBJ1-6, with D perhaps matching TRBD1 (6 bases). The CDR3 loop spans 16 amino acids. Trimming cost V 7 bases and J 0 bases, with 13 bases left between them. Germline lookup yields CDR1 LNHDA and CDR2 SQIVND (reference sequence). The CDR3 here is CASTVTGSSYNSPLHF. In DNA, the CDR3 is TGTGCCAGTACCGTGACAGGCAGCTCCTATAATTCACCCCTCCACTTT. The full variable domain, rest sourced from reference TRBV19 and TRBJ1-6, is DGGITQSPKYLFRKEGQNVTLSCEQNLNHDAMYWYRQDPGQGLRLIYYSQIVNDFQKGDIAEGYSVSREKKESFPLTVTSAQKNPTAFYLCASTVTGSSYNSPLHFGNGTRLTVT.

This chain uses TRBV4-1 with TRBJ1-2; D remains unclear. Trimming stripped 1 base from V and 3 bases from J, with 9 bases between. There are 14 residues in the CDR3. Germline lookup yields CDR1 MGHRA and CDR2 YSYEKL. Here the CDR3 reads CASSQGGRHYGYTF. As DNA, the CDR3 is TGCGCCAGCAGCCAAGGAGGGAGGCACTATGGCTACACCTTC.

The chain couples TRBV6-1 to TRBJ2-1; D call uncertain. This CDR3 region has 13 residues. Germline V gene sequence: CDR1 MNHNS, CDR2 SASEGT. Trimming removed 2 bases at V and 6 bases at J, with 8 bases between. The CDR3 bases are TGTGCCAGCAGTGAATCCAACAGCAATGAGCAGTTCTTC. The encoded protein is CASSESNSNEQFF.

This clone was observed a single time. This sequence joins TRBV3-1 (or the pseudogene TRBV3-2) and TRBJ1-2; a possible D gene is TRBD1 (6 bases). The CDR3 spans 14 residues. Germline CDR1 LGHDT, CDR2 YNNKEL (reference sequence). Trimming stripped 2 bases from V and 3 bases from J, with 10 bases between. The CDR3 coding sequence is TGTGCCAGCAGCCAACGACAGGATTACTATGGCTACACCTTC. This gives the protein CASSQRQDYYGYTF.

The chain uses TRBV12-3 or TRBV12-4 and TRBJ1-5; D might be TRBD1 (5 bases). The V gene lost 6 bases and the J gene lost 4 bases, with 10 bases spanning the gap. This CDR3 region has 13 residues. Written as DNA, the CDR3 is TGTGCCAGCAGCCAGGGTGTGAATCAGCCCCAGCATTTT. Its translation is CASSQGVNQPQHF.

The chain recombines TRBV9 with TRBJ1-3, with no clear D. Germline lookup yields CDR1 SGDLS and CDR2 YYNGEE. Deletions cut 0 bases from V and 1 base from J, with 11 bases between. The CDR3 totals 16 residues. This CDR3 is CASSVGALPSGNTIYF. The CDR3 DNA is TGTGCCAGCAGCGTAGGGGCATTGCCGTCTGGAAACACCATATATTTT.

The V call is TRBV6-2 or TRBV6-3, the J call TRBJ2-2; D gene uncertain. The germline gives CDR1 MNHEY, CDR2 SVGEGT. The CDR3 spans 16 residues. Trimming stripped 2 bases from V and 10 bases from J, with 20 bases between. The CDR3 DNA reads as TGTGCCAGCAGTTACCCCCTCAGCCAGAGAGGCAAGGAGCTGTTTTTT. Amino acid sequence: CASSYPLSQRGKELFF.